This record covers a single T cell receptor (beta chain). Its antigen is not known. Germline CDR1 reads SGHTA; CDR2 reads FQGNSA. Deletions cut 5 bases from V and 3 bases from J, with 16 bases between. This CDR3 is 16 amino acids long. TCRdb analysed the 5' RACE reads with MiXCR anew, one entry per CDR3 protein. The profile covers 700,000 or so distinct CDR3 sequences, with under 9% appearing a single time and approximately 0.94% taken by the ten largest. This specimen comes from a study of identical twins. Regarding the study as a whole: Alpha sequences that were out-of-frame and twin-shared showed an excess of low generation probability.

With no exceptions, donors were healthy Caucasians. The sample also formed part of further work on yellow fever vaccine responses in identical twins.

Sequencing used PBMCs. The gene calls are TRBV7-2 and TRBJ2-2; the D gene is possibly TRBD2 (6 bases). The receptor comes from a woman aged 18-30 years in good health. The CDR3 loop is CASSAAGKADTGELFF. For the CDR3, the DNA is TGTGCCAGCAGCGCGGCGGGAAAAGCTGACACCGGGGAGCTGTTTTTT.